Detailed here is one T cell receptor beta chain. This clonotype was seen more than once but under ten times. There is no known antigen for this receptor. Per-base qualities were not stored, and no clone one base away is much larger. Spanning cysteine to phenylalanine, the CDR3 consists of 17 amino acids. The sequence is cut down to CDR3 DNA, 51 bases in frame from base 1. The junction shows trimming of 2 bases on V and 0 bases on J, plus 17 bases between the germline ends. From the germline V gene, CDR1 is MGHRA and CDR2 is YSYEKL. The sample originates from a study of blood T cells in healthy people across ages (dated by TCRdb to about 2015). Background for the entire study: In model experiments, template switching captured roughly one uniquely barcoded TCR beta cDNA molecule for every two T cells. The study measured age-related changes in TCR beta repertoire diversity using deep sequencing normalized with unique cDNA molecular identifiers. Four age groups were formed from the donors: young (average 16 years), middle-aged (approximately 40), aged (roughly 58) and long-lived (about 80). To avoid experimental bias, donors of different ages were randomly spread across the sequencing lanes. The study analyzed two additional independent replicas of 1 million unique cDNA reads from the same blood draw for two donors, one aged 18 to 30 and one aged 80 or older.

Library preparation used 5' RACE. TCRdb records Illumina HiSeq 2500 as the sequencer. A second PCR of about 6 to 11 cycles was run with a J-beta primer mix and a sample-barcoded 5' primer. A template-switch 5' adaptor carrying 12 random nucleotides introduced a unique molecular identifier onto each TCR beta cDNA molecule. Each sample yielded at least 2.5 million CDR3-containing paired-end reads. First-strand cDNA was synthesized from all RNA with the Mint cDNA synthesis kit, primed by a TRBC-specific oligonucleotide. All cDNA was treated with uracil-DNA glycosylase and then went through a first 18-cycle PCR with the universal primers M1SS and BC2_uni_R. The paper's data handling went like this. Each sample was normalized by randomly selecting 1 million high-quality reads, each carrying a distinct molecular identifier. Instead of being binned into consensus sequences, reads with shared molecular identifiers were discarded. MiTCR, run with a Q25 quality threshold and the strictest error-elimination algorithm, handled CDR3 identification, clonotype clustering and error correction. Lower-bound total TCR beta diversity was estimated with a nonparametric unseen species model using Euler transformation. TCRdb handled the public reads itself, with Q25 trimming in fastp and clone calling in MiXCR, and kept productive beta chains. Every CDR3 protein is listed once, alongside the most common genes and DNA of its rows. In this record, the V and J calls reflect TCRdb's handling and not the investigators' own analysis. Across this sample there are 1.5 million to 2 million distinct CDR3 sequences, with 28% seen only once. 6.5% to 8.5% of the sample rests with the top ten.

The 39 donors, aged about 6 to 95 years, were systemically healthy Caucasian individuals from Russia. Each donor gave 9.5 to 10 milliliters of peripheral blood, drawn into EDTA-treated Vacutainer tubes. PBMCs were isolated by Ficoll-Paque density-gradient centrifugation, with at least 6.5 million obtained per sample. Total RNA was extracted from PBMCs with Trizol reagent, with at least 6 micrograms obtained per sample. For every donor, flow cytometry on a PBMC aliquot measured the percentage of naive CD45RAhigh/CD27high T cells. Findings and caveats that apply to the study as a whole: The percentage of naive T cells measured by flow cytometry correlated strongly with observed TCR beta diversity. Estimates of total diversity from one million sequenced T cells were regarded as lower bounds and underestimates. The CMV infection status of donors was not known, potentially confounding age-related changes in expanded clonotypes. Compared with the aged group, more naive CD4+ T cells, fewer expanded clones and increased TCR diversity were shown by the long-lived group, suggesting age selection. Because profiling used bulk unsorted PBMCs, naive and antigen-experienced compartments could not be compared conclusively. Observed TCR beta diversity per million T cells fell roughly linearly with age, and a significant reduction was already apparent by age roughly 40.

The chain was built from TRBV4-1 and TRBJ2-7; the D gene is perhaps TRBD1, from 6 matching bases. This TCR was sampled from a woman aged 30 to 39 in good health. Source material: blood. The CDR3 is CASSQSWTVYSSYEQYF. The base sequence is TGCGCCAGCAGCCAATCCTGGACAGTTTACAGCTCCTACGAGCAGTACTTC.